This record concerns one TCR beta chain sequence. It lacks a known antigen. No quality values exist for individual bases; no much larger clone is one base distant. The record originates from a study of PD-L1 blockade in urothelial cancer (dated by TCRdb to 2015 to 2018). Context from the whole study: Therapy was started in about 2014 for all patients, and atezolizumab 1,200 mg was administered intravenously every 3 weeks. About 90% of the 29 patients were males with bladder-origin urothelial cancer, and about 65% of the roughly 30 reported a prior smoking history. An ECOG performance status of 0 or 1 was recorded for the patients, and 0 to 3 prior chemotherapy regimens had been received by the patients. Blood samples were analyzed at two time points: 3 weeks after treatment start (second dose) and 6 weeks after treatment start. Blood samples gave a median of 141,255 T cells and approximately 85,000 unique TCRs, with a median clonality of approximately 0.08. An exploratory multi-omic analysis was conducted of the somatic, immune and clinical correlates of response to PD-L1 blockade with atezolizumab in urothelial cancer. Pretreatment tumor samples, along with matched peripheral blood collected serially before and after atezolizumab treatment, underwent TCR sequencing. Progression-free survival longer than 6 months counted as durable clinical benefit, and TCR features were additionally tested against both progression-free and overall survival. In the same patients, whole exome sequencing and RNA sequencing of pretreatment tumors were performed in addition to TCR sequencing. Durable clinical benefit was achieved by nine patients and was not achieved by 20 patients. Some 30 patients had pretreatment blood TCR-seq, some 25 had at least one posttreatment blood collection, and some 25 had tumor TCR-seq.

To estimate absolute template abundance from read counts, synthetic TCR analog templates were spiked into each PCR. The immunoSEQ assay used bias-controlled V and J gene primers to amplify TCRbeta CDR3 regions from genomic DNA. Sequencing of rearranged TCRbeta segments was done at approximately 20X coverage. The authors' pipeline ran thus. Sequencing errors were corrected by clustering, and CDR3s were annotated against IMGT so that V, D and J genes could be assigned. Only productive TCRbeta rearrangements were used in downstream analyses, excluding out-of-frame or stop-codon sequences. Clonality was computed as one minus Shannon entropy normalized by the log of the number of unique productive sequences. Fisher's exact test with Benjamini-Hochberg correction, at a threshold of adjusted p below 0.01, was used to find clones that differed between time points or between blood and tumor. TCRdb retrieved this table from immuneACCESS and kept in-frame rearrangements only. Not all clones are present; in checked studies, unresolved V genes account for under half, and no reason is known for the remainder. Clone size and the V and J calls come from that table; the DNA yielded D and trimming. In all, the sample holds tens of thousands of clones, and roughly 84% of those were seen once. The ten largest clones represent 9.6% of the sample.

The cohort included 29 patients with locally advanced or metastatic urothelial carcinoma who were treated at Memorial Sloan Kettering on a trial protocol. Peripheral blood mononuclear cells were collected from each patient pretreatment and during treatment, giving between 1 and 8 total time points per patient. The Qiagen DNeasy Blood extraction kit was used to purify genomic DNA from total PBMCs and tumor samples. Collected pretreatment and during treatment, PBMCs were isolated and stored as previously described. For CDR1 and CDR2, the germline V gene lists SGHRS and YFSETQ. V has 3 bases trimmed and J has 4 bases trimmed; junction bases matching no gene number 6. The CDR3, cysteine through phenylalanine, is 14 amino acids long. Of the read, only the CDR3 DNA is kept; its 42 bases are in frame from base 1. General study outcomes and caveats: Because the sample size was small (n of about 27) and many of the analyses were exploratory, the results are meant to be hypothesis-generating. At 3 weeks after the start of treatment, tumor-associated TCR clones in peripheral blood had expanded more in patients with durable benefit (n ≈ 23, p = 0.022). Improved progression-free and overall survival was found to be associated with pretreatment peripheral blood TCR clonality below the median.

Sequences were derived from PBMCs, sampled around atezolizumab (anti-PD-L1) treatment. The TCR originated in a man between 65 and 85 years old with urothelial cancer. The chain is made from TRBV5-1 and TRBJ1-2, and 7 junction bases match TRBD1. The CDR3 here reads CASSSQGRLYGYTF. Read as DNA, the sequence is TGCGCCAGCAGCTCACAGGGGCGGCTCTATGGCTACACCTTC.